The 27 T cell receptor beta chains reported below all come from one sample, sequenced in a study of cytomegalovirus exposure and HLA in healthy donors. Primers included in the PCR were 60 Vbeta and 13 Jbeta primers. The repertoire was sequenced with immunoSEQ multiplex PCR; TCRdb's copy has only in-frame clones and lacks some. The data contain just over 70,000 clones, around two thirds of them seen just once; the ten biggest clones take up about an eighth. Sequencing was done on a sample of PBMCs. These receptor sequences come from a human donor in good health.

The chain has TRBV10-3 and TRBJ1-2, with D tentatively TRBD1 (6 bases). The CDR3 contains 15 residues. Germline assignment: CDR1 ENHRY and CDR2 SYGVKD. Trimming took off 2 bases at V and 7 bases at J, with 17 bases between the two ends. The CDR3 nucleotides are TGTGCCATCAGTGAGATTGAGGGGGACGGACGTGGCTACACCTTC. Its translation: CAISEIEGDGRGYTF.

The rearrangement joins TRBV28 to TRBJ1-1, with 8 bases aligning to TRBD1. The germline gives CDR1 MDHEN, CDR2 SYDVKM. There are 18 residues in the CDR3. J was trimmed by 6 bases and V by 5 bases; bases with no gene match: 20. The CDR3 here is CASSPRPPGQGLWPEAFF. The DNA of the CDR3 is TGTGCCAGCAGTCCCCGCCCGCCTGGACAGGGTTTGTGGCCTGAAGCTTTCTTT.

The gene calls are TRBV25-1 and TRBJ2-7; 12 bases agree with TRBD1. V lost 1 base and J lost 5; bases outside the gene matches: 3. The CDR3 totals 15 residues. Germline V gene data show CDR1 as MGHDK and CDR2 as SYGVNS. CDR3 in amino acids: CASSESGDRGHEQYF. The CDR3 DNA sequence: TGTGCCAGCAGTGAATCCGGGGACAGGGGGCACGAGCAGTACTTC.

The rearrangement joins TRBV4-2 to TRBJ2-2; a weak D match, TRBD2 (5 bases). Germline-derived CDR1 and CDR2 are LGHNA and YNFKEQ. The germline V and J ends were trimmed by 0 bases and 5 bases, with 19 bases remaining between them. The CDR3 extends over 18 amino acids. This CDR3 is CASSQDRKEISETGELFF. The CDR3 region has the DNA TGTGCCAGCAGCCAAGATAGAAAGGAGATTAGCGAAACCGGGGAGCTGTTTTTT.

This clone has only one observation. This chain uses TRBV6-1 with TRBJ2-3, with D uncertain. V dropped 2 bases and J dropped 6 bases, with 6 bases sitting between them. CDR1 and CDR2 (germline): MNHNS, SASEGT. The CDR3 contains 12 residues. The CDR3, as DNA: TGTGCCAGCAGTGAACGGTGGGATACGCAGTATTTT. This encodes CASSERWDTQYF.

In this sample, this clone turned up once. This chain links TRBV6-1 with TRBJ2-3; 12 positions match TRBD2. Losses at the gene ends were 2 bases for V and 6 bases for J; bases not matched to a gene: 12. Germline assignment: CDR1 MNHNS and CDR2 SASEGT. This CDR3 region has 18 residues. CDR3 nucleotides: TGTGCCAGCAGTGAATACCTCGGACTAGCGGGACCCCCGGATACGCAGTATTTT. Translated: CASSEYLGLAGPPDTQYF.

This clone was seen more than once but under ten times. The CDR3 is CASSGDRRIQETQYF. The DNA for the CDR3 is TGTGCCAGCAGCGGGGACAGGCGAATCCAAGAGACCCAGTACTTC. This chain links TRBV6-5 with TRBJ2-5; 8 bases fit TRBD1. With 6 bases clipped from V and 1 base from J, the junction kept 7 bases outside the gene matches. CDR3 length: 15 residues. Germline CDR1 MNHEY, CDR2 SVGAGI.

This chain uses TRBV9 with TRBJ2-3; 10 positions agree with TRBD2. CDR1 is SGDLS, CDR2 YYNGEE, per germline. The CDR3 length is 18 residues. V shed 4 bases, J shed 4 bases, and the junction held 15 bases outside the gene matches. The CDR3 nucleotides are TGTGCCAGCAGCCGGGAGGACCTAGCGGGAGTAAGGGCAGATACGCAGTATTTT. It translates to CASSREDLAGVRADTQYF.

This chain links TRBV7-9 with TRBJ1-1, with D hard to call. V lost 7 bases and J 1 base, leaving 7 bases between the germline ends. The CDR3 is 12 amino acids. Germline CDR1 reads SEHNR; CDR2 reads FQNEAQ (reference sequence). DNA for the CDR3: TGTGCCAGCATGGAGGGGAACACTGAAGCTTTCTTT. It translates to CASMEGNTEAFF.

This rearrangement joins TRBV2 to TRBJ1-1, with D possibly TRBD1 on 6 matching bases. Looked up from germline, CDR1 is SNHLY and CDR2 is FYNNEI. The CDR3 runs 15 residues. Trimming took 3 bases from V and 5 from J, leaving 16 bases between them. In DNA form, the CDR3 reads TGTGCCAGCAGTGAGATTAACAGGGAACGGACTGAAGCTTTCTTT. Residues: CASSEINRERTEAFF.

The chain employs TRBV27 and TRBJ2-7; 9 bases line up with TRBD2. This CDR3 is built from 14 residues. The germline CDR1 and CDR2 sequences are MNHEY and SMNVEV (reference sequence). The V and J ends lost 3 bases and 6 bases, in that order; junction bases with no gene match: 6. The CDR3 nucleotides read TGTGCCAGCAGTTTTAGCGGGAGAATAAGCGAGCAGTACTTC. Protein product: CASSFSGRISEQYF.

This sequence joins TRBV29-1 and TRBJ1-4; D possibly corresponds to TRBD1 (6 bases). The CDR3 consists of 14 residues. The V gene's germline CDR1 is SQVTM and CDR2 ANQGSEA. V lost 6 bases, J lost 3 bases, and 14 bases lay in between. The DNA of the CDR3 is TGCAGCGTCGTTCAGGGGCCTTCTAATGAAAAACTGTTTTTT. As protein: CSVVQGPSNEKLFF.

The chain joins TRBV18 to TRBJ2-5; D is perhaps TRBD1 (5 bases). Trimming pared 3 bases from V and 5 bases from J, leaving 13 bases between. The CDR3 is made up of 14 amino acids. CDR1 is KGHSH, CDR2 LQKENI, per germline. This chain's CDR3 is CASSPLGQDETQYF. CDR3 coding DNA: TGTGCCAGCTCACCCCTGGGGCAAGACGAGACCCAGTACTTC.

This chain uses TRBV5-1 with TRBJ2-5; 7 bases match TRBD1. Germline V gene sequence: CDR1 SGHRS, CDR2 YFSETQ. This CDR3 region has 16 residues. Trimming took 2 bases from V and 4 from J; bases not matched to a gene: 11. The CDR3 is CASSFSDRAGRETQYF. In DNA form, the CDR3 reads TGCGCCAGCAGCTTCTCTGACAGGGCGGGCAGAGAGACCCAGTACTTC.

The rearrangement joins TRBV5-1 to TRBJ2-6; D is perhaps TRBD1 (6 bases). With 4 bases removed from V and 4 bases from J, the gap between germline ends came to 15 bases. Germline V lookup: CDR1 SGHRS, CDR2 YFSETQ. CDR3 length equals 16 residues. The CDR3: CASSLTTGSGANVLTF. In DNA form, the CDR3 reads TGCGCCAGCAGCCTAACTACAGGGTCAGGGGCCAACGTCCTGACTTTC. The full variable domain, in which reference TRBV5-1 and TRBJ2-6 provide the parts outside the CDR3, is KAGVTQTPRYLIKTRGQQVTLSCSPISGHRSVSWYQQTPGQGLQFLFEYFSETQRNKGNFPGRFSGRQFSNSRSEMNVSTLELGDSALYLCASSLTTGSGANVLTFGAGSRLTVL.

This chain joins TRBV5-4 and TRBJ2-7; 10 nucleotides agree with TRBD1. The V gene's germline CDR1 is SGHNT and CDR2 YYREEE (reference sequence). Trimming removed 3 bases from V and 4 bases from J; junction bases left unmatched: 13. The CDR3 spans 17 residues. CDR3 sequence reads: CASSSQLGTGDTYEQYF. DNA of the CDR3: TGTGCCAGCAGCTCCCAACTCGGGACAGGGGATACTTACGAGCAGTACTTC. Full variable domain (remainder filled in from reference TRBV5-4 and TRBJ2-7): ETGVTQSPTHLIKTRGQQVTLRCSSQSGHNTVSWYQQALGQGPQFIFQYYREEENGRGNFPPRFSGLQFPNYSSELNVNALELDDSALYLCASSSQLGTGDTYEQYFGPGTRLTVT.

The chain carries TRBV6-1 and TRBJ1-5, with a weak D call TRBD1 (6 bases). The CDR3 is made up of 14 amino acids. V gave up 8 bases and J gave up 4 bases, with 15 bases separating them. Germline assignment: CDR1 MNHNS and CDR2 SASEGT. Here the CDR3 DNA reads TGTGCCAGCTACCTCGGGGGGGCAAATCAGCCCCAGCATTTT. Its protein product is CASYLGGANQPQHF.

This rearrangement joins TRBV7-9 to TRBJ1-1, with D tentatively TRBD1 (6 bases). The V and J ends lost 4 bases and 1 base respectively, with 10 bases between them. From germline, CDR1 is SEHNR and CDR2 FQNEAQ (reference sequence). This CDR3 has 14 residues. CDR3 coding DNA: TGTGCCAGCAGCTCTTGGACAGAGAACACTGAAGCTTTCTTT. The encoded protein is CASSSWTENTEAFF. Variable domain in full (rest from reference TRBV7-9 and TRBJ1-1): DTGVSQNPRHKITKRGQNVTFRCDPISEHNRLYWYRQTLGQGPEFLTYFQNEAQLEKSRLLSDRFSAERPKGSFSTLEIQRTEQGDSAMYLCASSSWTENTEAFFGQGTRLTVV.

The V call is TRBV29-1, the J call TRBJ2-1, with 7 bases aligning to TRBD1. The CDR3 covers 13 residues. Germline CDR1 and CDR2: SQVTM and ANQGSEA. The V segment lost 5 bases and the J segment 7 bases; nucleotides outside the gene matches: 8. The CDR3 bases are TGCAGCGTTCTGAAAGGGGGCGGGAATGAGCAGTTCTTC. Its translation: CSVLKGGGNEQFF.

The chain carries TRBV4-2 and TRBJ2-3; 7 bases line up with TRBD2. V gave up 1 base and J gave up 3 bases; unmatched junction bases: 7. This CDR3 has 16 residues. CDR1 and CDR2 (germline): LGHNA, YNFKEQ. The DNA for the CDR3 is TGTGCCAGCAGCCAAGGGGCGGGAGTGAGGACAGATACGCAGTATTTT. This translates into CASSQGAGVRTDTQYF.

This rearrangement joins TRBV13 to TRBJ1-1; D is undetermined. Germline V gene sequence: CDR1 PRHDT, CDR2 FYEKMQ (reference sequence). CDR3 length: 14 amino acids. Trimming left V 4 bases short and J 0 bases short, with 9 bases between. The CDR3 sequence is CASSYGGMNTEAFF. CDR3 DNA sequence: TGTGCCAGCAGCTACGGAGGCATGAACACTGAAGCTTTCTTT.

In DNA form, the CDR3 reads TGTGCCAGCCAGGGCCTGGGGATGTGGGAGACCCAGTACTTC. Protein: CASQGLGMWETQYF. This rearrangement joins TRBV6-1 to TRBJ2-5, with TRBD1 as a possible D gene (5 bases). The CDR3 spans 14 residues. V was clipped by 8 bases and J by 5 bases, with 18 bases between them. Germline V gene lookup returns CDR1 MNHNS and CDR2 SASEGT.

The chain employs TRBV5-4 and TRBJ2-7, with TRBD1 identical over 8 bases. Trimming at V came to 3 bases and at J to 3 bases, leaving 5 bases not matched to a gene. This CDR3 contains 14 residues. CDR1 SGHNT and CDR2 YYREEE come from the germline V gene (reference sequence). CDR3 nucleotides: TGTGCCAGCAGCTGGGCAGGGGGCGGCTACGAGCAGTACTTC. Its translation is CASSWAGGGYEQYF. The full variable domain, with the rest looked up from reference TRBV5-4 and TRBJ2-7, is ETGVTQSPTHLIKTRGQQVTLRCSSQSGHNTVSWYQQALGQGPQFIFQYYREEENGRGNFPPRFSGLQFPNYSSELNVNALELDDSALYLCASSWAGGGYEQYFGPGTRLTVT.

This sequence joins TRBV18 and TRBJ1-1; TRBD1 aligns across 7 bases. The CDR3 totals 15 residues. The V and J ends lost 8 bases and 2 bases, in that order; junction bases with no gene match: 11. Germline V gene sequence: CDR1 KGHSH, CDR2 LQKENI. The CDR3 DNA follows: TGTGCCAGCGCGAGACAGGGATCGTTTAACACTGAAGCTTTCTTT. Amino acids: CASARQGSFNTEAFF.

The count of this clone is one. The J gene is TRBJ1-2, the V gene TRBV30; possibly TRBD1 for D (6 bases). This CDR3 spans 13 amino acids. Trimming removed 3 bases from V and 2 bases from J, with 10 bases in between. Germline V gene lookup returns CDR1 GTSNPN and CDR2 SVGIG (reference sequence). The CDR3 region is CAWRPGANYGYTF. DNA of the CDR3: TGTGCCTGGAGGCCAGGGGCGAACTATGGCTACACCTTC.

The V and J genes are TRBV27 and TRBJ2-7, with D possibly being TRBD1 (7 bases). There are 15 residues in the CDR3. Per germline, CDR1 MNHEY and CDR2 SMNVEV (reference sequence). The V end lost 7 bases, the J end lost 5 bases, and 21 bases lay between the germline ends. The CDR3 nucleotides read TGTGCCAGCACCCCAGGGGGGAGACCCGGCAACGAGCAGTACTTC. It codes for CASTPGGRPGNEQYF.

The chain joins TRBV10-1 to TRBJ2-5, with a tentative D call TRBD1 (5 bases). The CDR3 has 15 residues. V lost 0 bases, J lost 1 base, and 9 bases lay in between. Germline CDR1 reads WNHNN; CDR2 reads SYGVQD (reference sequence). DNA of the CDR3: TGCGCCAGCAGTGAGTCCCAGGGAAGCCAAGAGACCCAGTACTTC. Its protein is CASSESQGSQETQYF.